This T cell receptor beta chain is drawn from a study of response to subunit inactivated influenza vaccine. Whole-study results and caveats: Each seasonal influenza vaccination, the authors suggested, recruits few new T cells.

Germline V CDR1 and CDR2: SQVTM, ANQGSEA. V lost 4 bases, J lost 6 bases, and 9 bases stayed unmatched. The CDR3 is 14 amino acids. This clonotype occurred a few times. Antigen unknown. MiXCR, applied by TCRdb to the RT-PCR reads, yields one record per CDR3 protein. Seen here are about 780,000 distinct CDR3 sequences, about a fifth observed once, and the top ten hold roughly 11%. Source: PBMCs from blood, taken 5 to 6 days after vaccination. The chain is built from TRBV29-1 and TRBJ1-1, with TRBD1 matching 9 bases. The receptor was isolated from a man aged 45-65 years who received an inactivated influenza vaccine. CDR3 coding DNA: TGCAGCGTTGTCGGGACAGGGTATTACGCTGAAGCTTTCTTT. Protein product: CSVVGTGYYAEAFF.